This T cell receptor beta chain stems from a study of pediatric ulcerative colitis. Study results and caveats: Blood samples from a couple of patients yielded substantially fewer templates and were excluded from blood-rectal overlap analysis.

Generated by immunoSEQ multiplex PCR, the TCRdb table keeps only in-frame clones and is missing some. The sample holds over 45,000 clones, 60% to 85% seen once. Deletions cut 6 bases from V and 7 bases from J, with 16 bases between. The CDR3 loop spans 13 amino acids. Germline CDR1 and CDR2: SGHDT and YYEEEE. As concerns this clone: Its matching antigen is unknown.

Rectal tissue came from one to two pinch biopsies taken at colonoscopy. What was sequenced was gut tissue. This sequence was found in a girl aged 5-17 years with moderate ulcerative colitis. The chain has TRBV5-6 and TRBJ1-2, with D perhaps TRBD1 (6 bases). The CDR3 DNA reads TGTGCCAGCACCTCGAACTTCAGGGGTGGCTACACCTTC. Amino acid sequence: CASTSNFRGGYTF.